Listed below are T cell receptor beta chains from one sample, sequenced in a study of T cells after yellow fever vaccination. TCRdb redid the calling of the 5' RACE reads with MiXCR, one entry per CDR3 protein. The table shows 35,000 to 55,000 distinct CDR3 sequences, with 5% to 7% occurring only once. Sample: PBMCs, either bulk or a sorted T-cell subset (CD4+, CD8+, memory, or dextramer-sorted; not recorded which), taken 45 days after the yellow fever booster vaccination. The receptors were sampled from a man in his thirties or forties who received the YFV17D yellow fever vaccine. Each CDR3 is given with its conserved first and last residue. The D gene is left open where the match is weak. The size of a clone is reported for some rows only, either as once, few or many, or as a class for expanded clones.

CDR3: CASKAGGSYEQFF
DNA: TGTGCCAGCAAGGCTGGCGGGAGTTATGAGCAGTTCTTC
size: many
V: TRBV2
J: TRBJ2-1
D: TRBD2

CDR3: CAWNPGRLNEKLFF
DNA: TGTGCCTGGAACCCGGGACGGCTTAATGAAAAACTGTTTTTT
size: many
V: TRBV30
J: TRBJ1-4
D: -

CDR3: CASSDEAFSRRRDNEQFF
DNA: TGCGCCAGCAGCGATGAAGCCTTTAGCAGAAGGCGGGACAATGAGCAGTTCTTC
size: -
V: TRBV5-1
J: TRBJ2-1
D: -

CDR3: CASSLGEGAGGVYNEQFF
DNA: TGTGCCAGCAGCTTAGGGGAGGGAGCGGGAGGGGTCTACAATGAGCAGTTCTTC
size: many
V: TRBV11-1
J: TRBJ2-1
D: TRBD2

CDR3: CASRTPGLGVYEQYF
DNA: TGTGCCAGCAGAACACCGGGACTAGGTGTCTACGAGCAGTACTTC
size: many
V: TRBV6-2/TRBV6-3
J: TRBJ2-7
D: TRBD2

CDR3: CASSSTKREGRTGELFF
DNA: TGTGCCAGCAGCTCAACGAAGCGGGAGGGCCGGACCGGGGAGCTGTTTTTT
size: many
V: TRBV7-8
J: TRBJ2-2
D: TRBD2

CDR3: CASSEFGQGGEQYF
DNA: TGCGCCAGCAGTGAGTTTGGACAGGGGGGCGAGCAGTACTTC
size: many
V: TRBV10-1
J: TRBJ2-7
D: TRBD1

CDR3: CASSSLAGGPVGETQYF
DNA: TGTGCCAGCAGCTCTCTAGCGGGAGGGCCGGTGGGAGAGACCCAGTACTTC
size: few
V: TRBV7-2
J: TRBJ2-5
D: TRBD2

CDR3: CASSLGRQGRTYNEQFF
DNA: TGTGCCAGCAGCTTAGGCCGGCAGGGTAGAACTTACAATGAGCAGTTCTTC
size: few
V: TRBV7-2
J: TRBJ2-1
D: -

CDR3: CASSSNSLAGEQFF
DNA: TGCGCCAGCAGCTCAAACTCCCTTGCTGGTGAGCAGTTCTTC
size: few
V: TRBV5-1
J: TRBJ2-1
D: -

CDR3: CSVCLGQTFSEQYF
DNA: TGCAGCGTTTGTCTAGGACAGACCTTCTCCGAGCAGTACTTC
size: many
V: TRBV29-1
J: TRBJ2-7
D: -

CDR3: CSVEEDRGSSLFF
DNA: TGCAGCGTTGAGGAGGACAGGGGGAGTTCACTGTTTTTT
size: many
V: TRBV29-1
J: TRBJ1-4
D: TRBD1

CDR3: CASSPIGQILNTEAFF
DNA: TGTGCCAGCAGCCCTATCGGACAAATTCTGAACACTGAAGCTTTCTTT
size: -
V: TRBV7-2
J: TRBJ1-1
D: -

CDR3: CASSPLSATGELFF
DNA: TGTGCCAGCAGCCCCTTGTCGGCTACCGGGGAGCTGTTTTTT
size: many
V: TRBV7-2
J: TRBJ2-2
D: -

CDR3: CASSLETGGAGELFF
DNA: TGTGCCAGCAGCTTGGAAACAGGGGGCGCCGGGGAGCTGTTTTTT
size: -
V: TRBV11-2
J: TRBJ2-2
D: TRBD1

CDR3: CASRTGTGGDGELFF
DNA: TGTGCCAGCAGGACCGGGACAGGGGGGGACGGGGAGCTGTTTTTT
size: few
V: TRBV12-3/TRBV12-4
J: TRBJ2-2
D: TRBD1

CDR3: CASSTRSTDEQFF
DNA: TGTGCCAGTAGTACTAGATCAACCGATGAGCAGTTCTTC
size: -
V: TRBV19
J: TRBJ2-1
D: -

CDR3: CASSPGTGGKNIQYF
DNA: TGTGCCAGTAGTCCCGGGACAGGGGGCAAAAACATTCAGTACTTC
size: few
V: TRBV19
J: TRBJ2-4
D: TRBD1

CDR3: CASSSGDRAYGYTF
DNA: TGCGCCAGCAGTTCAGGGGACAGAGCCTATGGCTACACCTTC
size: -
V: TRBV5-1
J: TRBJ1-2
D: TRBD1

CDR3: CASSTGGFGYTF
DNA: TGTGCCAGCAGTACAGGGGGCTTTGGCTACACCTTC
size: medium-sized
V: TRBV27
J: TRBJ1-2
D: TRBD1

CDR3: CSASRHNSRDAFF
DNA: TGCAGTGCTAGTCGGCACAACAGTCGCGACGCTTTCTTT
size: many
V: TRBV20-1
J: TRBJ1-1
D: -

CDR3: CASSWFISLPGHEQYF
DNA: TGTGCCAGCAGCTGGTTTATAAGTTTGCCGGGACACGAGCAGTACTTC
size: many
V: TRBV7-2
J: TRBJ2-7
D: -

CDR3: CASNLRDSGYTF
DNA: TGTGCCAGCAACCTCCGGGACTCTGGCTACACCTTC
size: few
V: TRBV6-6
J: TRBJ1-2
D: -

CDR3: CASSEVPPGGAGAFNEQFF
DNA: TGTGCCAGCAGTGAAGTTCCCCCCGGAGGTGCGGGAGCATTCAATGAGCAGTTCTTC
size: few
V: TRBV6-1
J: TRBJ2-1
D: TRBD2

CDR3: CASSLLGRDKLFF
DNA: TGTGCCAGCAGCTTATTAGGTCGCGACAAACTGTTTTTT
size: many
V: TRBV7-2
J: TRBJ1-4
D: -

CDR3: CASSEPGAGGYF
DNA: TGTGCCAGCAGCGAACCCGGAGCGGGAGGGTACTTC
size: -
V: TRBV28
J: TRBJ2-7
D: TRBD2

CDR3: CASSKLVSSYNEQFF
DNA: TGTGCCAGCAGCAAACTAGTTAGCTCCTACAATGAGCAGTTCTTC
size: many
V: TRBV7-9
J: TRBJ2-1
D: -

CDR3: CATSRGQGDQETQYF
DNA: TGTGCCACCAGCAGAGGACAGGGGGATCAAGAGACCCAGTACTTC
size: -
V: TRBV15
J: TRBJ2-5
D: TRBD1

CDR3: CASSTTDRENTGELFF
DNA: TGTGCCAGCAGCACCACGGACAGGGAGAACACCGGGGAGCTGTTTTTT
size: few
V: TRBV7-9
J: TRBJ2-2
D: TRBD1

CDR3: CASSFGLADNEQFF
DNA: TGTGCCAGCAGCTTCGGCCTAGCGGACAATGAGCAGTTCTTC
size: many
V: TRBV7-9
J: TRBJ2-1
D: TRBD2

CDR3: CASSPSGSQYNEQFF
DNA: TGTGCCAGCAGCCCTAGCGGGAGCCAATACAATGAGCAGTTCTTC
size: many
V: TRBV7-2
J: TRBJ2-1
D: TRBD2

CDR3: CASSRTKNEQFF
DNA: TGTGCCAGCAGCCGAACAAAAAATGAGCAGTTCTTC
size: many
V: TRBV7-9
J: TRBJ2-1
D: -

CDR3: CASSVVAGEQFF
DNA: TGTGCCAGCAGCGTAGTAGCCGGGGAGCAGTTCTTC
size: many
V: TRBV9
J: TRBJ2-1
D: -

CDR3: CASSDRASNQPQHF
DNA: TGCGCCAGCAGTGACCGGGCCAGCAATCAGCCCCAGCATTTT
size: many
V: TRBV10-2
J: TRBJ1-5
D: -

CDR3: CASSHPSGGGTEAFF
DNA: TGTGCCAGCAGCCACCCCTCGGGTGGAGGCACTGAAGCTTTCTTT
size: few
V: TRBV14
J: TRBJ1-1
D: -

CDR3: CACSQRVAGVTGELFF
DNA: TGTGCCTGCAGCCAAAGGGTAGCGGGGGTCACCGGGGAGCTGTTTTTT
size: -
V: TRBV3-1
J: TRBJ2-2
D: TRBD2

CDR3: CASSRTVSGNTIYF
DNA: TGCGCCAGCAGCCGGACGGTCTCTGGAAACACCATATATTTT
size: -
V: TRBV5-1
J: TRBJ1-3
D: -

CDR3: CASSQSAGAFNQPQHF
DNA: TGCGCCAGCAGTCAATCGGCAGGGGCTTTCAATCAGCCCCAGCATTTT
size: -
V: TRBV23-1
J: TRBJ1-5
D: -

CDR3: CSARLSGAYNEQFF
DNA: TGCAGTGCTAGACTTAGCGGGGCTTACAATGAGCAGTTCTTC
size: few
V: TRBV20-1
J: TRBJ2-1
D: TRBD2

CDR3: CASSKRPPSQFF
DNA: TGTGCCAGCAGCAAGCGGCCCCCCTCCCAGTTCTTC
size: -
V: TRBV21-1
J: TRBJ2-1
D: -

CDR3: CASSSSEHEQYF
DNA: TGTGCCAGCAGCTCCTCTGAACACGAGCAGTACTTC
size: many
V: TRBV9
J: TRBJ2-7
D: -

CDR3: CATSDSSGSSYNEQFF
DNA: TGTGCCACCAGTGATTCTAGCGGGAGCTCCTACAATGAGCAGTTCTTC
size: many
V: TRBV24-1
J: TRBJ2-1
D: TRBD2

CDR3: CASSYSRSGEQYF
DNA: TGTGCCAGCAGTTACTCCAGGAGTGGGGAGCAGTACTTC
size: many
V: TRBV6-5
J: TRBJ2-7
D: -

CDR3: CSCGLSQETQYF
DNA: TGCAGTTGTGGACTGAGCCAAGAGACCCAGTACTTC
size: medium-sized
V: TRBV29-1
J: TRBJ2-5
D: -

CDR3: CSAPASGTTDTQYF
DNA: TGCAGTGCTCCGGCTAGCGGGACCACAGATACGCAGTATTTT
size: few
V: TRBV20-1
J: TRBJ2-3
D: TRBD2